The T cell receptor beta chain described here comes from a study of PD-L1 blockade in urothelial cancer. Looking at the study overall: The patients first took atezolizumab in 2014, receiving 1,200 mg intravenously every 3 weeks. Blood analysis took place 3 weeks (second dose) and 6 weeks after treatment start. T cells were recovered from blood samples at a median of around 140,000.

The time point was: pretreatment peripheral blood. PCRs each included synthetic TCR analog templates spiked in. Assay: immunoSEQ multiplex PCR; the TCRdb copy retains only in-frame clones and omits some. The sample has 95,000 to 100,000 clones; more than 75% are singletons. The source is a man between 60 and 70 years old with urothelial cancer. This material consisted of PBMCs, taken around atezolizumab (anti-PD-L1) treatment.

This chain's CDR3 is CASRGQGLETQYF. The CDR3 DNA reads TGTGCCAGCAGGGGACAGGGCCTCGAGACCCAGTACTTC. The chain combines TRBV6-1 with TRBJ2-5; 9 nucleotides agree with TRBD1. Germline V gene lookup returns CDR1 MNHNS and CDR2 SASEGT. V lost 6 bases and J lost 5; bases outside the gene matches: 4. CDR3 length: 13 residues.